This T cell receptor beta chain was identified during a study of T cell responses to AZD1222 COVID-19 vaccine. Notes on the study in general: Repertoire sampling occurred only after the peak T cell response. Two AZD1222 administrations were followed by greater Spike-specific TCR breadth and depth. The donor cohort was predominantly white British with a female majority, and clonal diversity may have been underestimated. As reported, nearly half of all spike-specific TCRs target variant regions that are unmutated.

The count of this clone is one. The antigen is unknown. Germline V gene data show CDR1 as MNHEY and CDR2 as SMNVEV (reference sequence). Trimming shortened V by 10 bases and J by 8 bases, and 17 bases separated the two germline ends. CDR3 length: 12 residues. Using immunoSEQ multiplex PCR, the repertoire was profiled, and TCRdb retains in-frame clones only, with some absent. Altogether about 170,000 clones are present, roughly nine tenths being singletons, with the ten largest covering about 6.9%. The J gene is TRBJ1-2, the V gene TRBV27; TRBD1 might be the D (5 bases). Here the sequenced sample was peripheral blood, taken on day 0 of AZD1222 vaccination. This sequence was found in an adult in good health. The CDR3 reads CATRDLAEGYTF. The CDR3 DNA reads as TGTGCCACCAGGGATTTGGCAGAGGGCTACACCTTC.